Following are 9 T cell receptor beta chains from one sample sequenced in a study of PD-1 blockade in classical Hodgkin lymphoma. Clones were read by immunoSEQ multiplex PCR, and TCRdb kept only the in-frame ones, dropping some. In the table there are about 28,000 clones, approximately 70% of which are singletons. Each of the patients experienced relapse following autologous stem cell transplantation, and their brentuximab vedotin exposure differed. The sequenced sample was peripheral blood mononuclear cells (PBMCs), obtained before the second cycle of nivolumab. These receptors all stem from a human donor with classical Hodgkin lymphoma.

This chain uses TRBV7-2 with TRBJ2-7; D gene uncertain. The germline V gene has CDR1 SGHTA and CDR2 FQGNSA. This CDR3 is built from 11 residues. Trimming left V 3 bases short and J 4 bases short, with 4 bases between. The CDR3 DNA follows: TGTGCCAGCAGCTTTCAATACGAGCAGTACTTC. Its protein product is CASSFQYEQYF.

Concerning this clone itself: The same CDR3 also results from other DNA sequences found in this sample. J is TRBJ1-3 and V is TRBV19; no clear D gene. The germline gives CDR1 LNHDA, CDR2 SQIVND (reference sequence). V was pared by 5 bases and J by 1 base, with 3 bases between. The CDR3 has 12 residues. CDR3 loop: CASSLSGNTIYF. CDR3 coding DNA: TGTGCCAGTAGTTTGTCTGGAAACACCATATATTTT.

The V gene is TRBV5-5, the J gene TRBJ2-7, with no clear D. Germline V gene lookup returns CDR1 SGHKS and CDR2 YYEKEE (reference sequence). This CDR3 is 12 amino acids long. Trimming shortened V by 2 bases and J by 4 bases, and 7 bases separated the two germline ends. CDR3 DNA sequence: TGTGCCAGCAGCTTTTTGGGGTACGAGCAGTACTTC. As protein: CASSFLGYEQYF. Together with reference TRBV5-5 and TRBJ2-7, the CDR3 gives the full variable domain: DAGVTQSPTHLIKTRGQQVTLRCSPISGHKSVSWYQQVLGQGPQFIFQYYEKEERGRGNFPDRFSARQFPNYSSELNVNALLLGDSALYLCASSFLGYEQYFGPGTRLTVT.

This clone has a handful of counts. This chain joins TRBV27 and TRBJ1-4; possible D gene TRBD1, 5 bases. This CDR3 region has 16 residues. Germline CDR1 is MNHEY and CDR2 is SMNVEV (reference sequence). Trimming stripped 5 bases from V and 0 bases from J, with 13 bases between. The CDR3 DNA is TGTGCCAGCAGTCCCCTGGGGCTTGCAACTAATGAAAAACTGTTTTTT. As protein: CASSPLGLATNEKLFF. The full variable domain, in which reference TRBV27 and TRBJ1-4 provide the parts outside the CDR3, is EAQVTQNPRYLITVTGKKLTVTCSQNMNHEYMSWYRQDPGLGLRQIYYSMNVEVTDKGDVPEGYKVSRKEKRNFPLILESPSPNQTSLYFCASSPLGLATNEKLFFGSGTQLSVL.

This clone was seen more than once but under ten times. V is TRBV27 and J is TRBJ2-7, with 14 positions matching TRBD2. Trimming at V came to 5 bases and at J to 3 bases, leaving 6 bases not matched to a gene. The CDR3 contains 16 residues. From germline, CDR1 is MNHEY and CDR2 SMNVEV (reference sequence). The CDR3 here is CASSPRTSGRLYEQYF. DNA for the CDR3: TGTGCCAGCAGTCCCCGGACTAGCGGGAGGCTCTACGAGCAGTACTTC.

A few counts support this clone. The chain combines TRBV6-5 with TRBJ1-2, with TRBD1 identical over 8 bases. Germline CDR1 MNHEY, CDR2 SVGAGI. This CDR3 region has 14 residues. The ends lost 6 bases at V and 4 bases at J; junction bases unmatched: 7. CDR3 residues: CASSPGDRIYGYTF. The CDR3 DNA reads TGTGCCAGCAGCCCTGGGGACAGGATCTATGGCTACACCTTC.

Details on this clone: Different DNA sequences within this sample yield the same CDR3. This rearrangement joins TRBV6-1 to TRBJ1-5, with 9 positions matching TRBD1. CDR3 length: 15 amino acids. After removal of 3 bases from V and 2 bases from J, the junction contained 2 bases not matched to a gene. Germline values: CDR1 MNHNS, CDR2 SASEGT. CDR3 DNA sequence: TGTGCCAGCAGTGAGGGACAGGGTGGCAATCAGCCCCAGCATTTT. Protein sequence: CASSEGQGGNQPQHF.

V usage is TRBV19 and J usage is TRBJ2-1; a possible D gene is TRBD1 (6 bases). This CDR3 contains 14 residues. Germline V gives CDR1 LNHDA, CDR2 SQIVND (reference sequence). Deletions cut 5 bases from V and 7 bases from J, with 15 bases between. The CDR3 bases are TGTGCCAGTAGTTCGTTGGGGACACTAAATGAGCAGTTCTTC. It translates to CASSSLGTLNEQFF.

The J gene is TRBJ2-1, the V gene TRBV27; TRBD1 aligns across 10 bases. The CDR3 sequence is 17 residues long. V lost 5 bases, J lost 1 base, and 8 bases stayed unmatched. Germline V gene data show CDR1 as MNHEY and CDR2 as SMNVEV (reference sequence). CDR3 amino acids: CASSRPGDRGSYNEQFF. The DNA of the CDR3 is TGTGCCAGCAGTCGCCCCGGGGACAGGGGATCCTACAATGAGCAGTTCTTC.